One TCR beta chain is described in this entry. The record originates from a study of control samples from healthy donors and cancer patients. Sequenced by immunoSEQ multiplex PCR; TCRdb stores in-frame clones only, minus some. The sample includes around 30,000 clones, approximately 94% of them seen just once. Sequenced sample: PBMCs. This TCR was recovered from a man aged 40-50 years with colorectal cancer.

The CDR3 DNA follows: TGTGCCAGCAGTAGACAGGAGGTCTATGGCTACACCTTC. Its protein product is CASSRQEVYGYTF. The rearrangement uses TRBV6-5 and TRBJ1-2; D is possibly TRBD1 (6 bases). Germline CDR1 reads MNHEY; CDR2 reads SVGAGI. The CDR3 extends over 13 amino acids. V lost 5 bases and J 4 bases, leaving 11 bases between the germline ends.